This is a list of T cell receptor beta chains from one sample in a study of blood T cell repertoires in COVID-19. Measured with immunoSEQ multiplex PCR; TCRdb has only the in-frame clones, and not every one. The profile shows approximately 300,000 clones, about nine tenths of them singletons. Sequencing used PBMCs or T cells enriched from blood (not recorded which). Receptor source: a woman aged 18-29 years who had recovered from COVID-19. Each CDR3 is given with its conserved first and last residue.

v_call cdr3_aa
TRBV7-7 CASSSGQGTDEQYF
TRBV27 CASSRDRALRPQHF
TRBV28 CASSTKDYSPLHF
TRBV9 CASSETGTYEQYF
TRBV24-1 CATSDTGEKLFF
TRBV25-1 CASSEGTSGRDFYEQYF
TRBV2 CASSGSLGTSGTEQFF
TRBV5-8 CASSSKRQGNTEAFF
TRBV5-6 CASSFGEPSTDTQYF
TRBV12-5 CASGLAATGGYTF
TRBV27 CASSSLEGSSYNSPLHF
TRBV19 CASSMSQGNNEQFF
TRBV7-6 CASSPRGLTDTQYF
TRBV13 CASSFGTPGNTIYF
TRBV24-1 CATSDGGTGGETQYF
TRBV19 CASSPTTGFSPLHF
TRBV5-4 CASHKTGNTYEQYF
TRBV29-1 CSVEMSMLGNTEAFF
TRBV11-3 CASSLDRDTEAFF
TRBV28 CASSLGRPSSYEQYF
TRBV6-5 CASSYWRGGSNYGYTF
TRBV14 CASSPPVGAGANVLTF